Below, 5 T cell receptor beta chains from the same sample are listed, as sequenced in a study of cytomegalovirus exposure and HLA in healthy donors. The PCR ran on 60 Vbeta and 13 Jbeta primers. The method was immunoSEQ multiplex PCR; TCRdb's version includes in-frame clones alone and lacks a portion of them. The profile shows 220,000 or so clones, around 75% of them singletons. Sequences were obtained from PBMCs. These TCRs come from a woman in her 30s in good health and CMV-seronegative.

The V gene is TRBV7-2, the J gene TRBJ2-3; D is perhaps TRBD1 (5 bases). The CDR3 has 16 residues. V shed 3 bases and J shed 0 bases, with 13 bases lying between them. The germline gives CDR1 SGHTA, CDR2 FQGNSA. DNA of the CDR3: TGTGCCAGCAGCTTCAGGCGGACATCTAGCACAGATACGCAGTATTTT. Translated: CASSFRRTSSTDTQYF. The entire variable domain, with the rest obtained from reference TRBV7-2 and TRBJ2-3, is as follows: GAGVSQSPSNKVTEKGKDVELRCDPISGHTALYWYRQSLGQGLEFLIYFQGNSAPDKSGLPSDRFSAERTGGSVSTLTIQRTQQEDSAVYLCASSFRRTSSTDTQYFGPGTRLTVL.

This chain connects TRBV5-4 to TRBJ2-2; D unresolved. Germline CDR1 and CDR2: SGHNT and YYREEE (reference sequence). The CDR3 covers 12 residues. Deletions cut 4 bases from V and 3 bases from J, with 4 bases between. CDR3 in amino acids: CASSLYTGELFF. CDR3 sequence (DNA): TGTGCCAGCAGCCTGTACACCGGGGAGCTGTTTTTT.

The gene calls are TRBV6-6 and TRBJ2-1; 9 positions agree with TRBD2. CDR3 length: 13 residues. CDR1 and CDR2 from the germline V gene are MNHNY and SVGAGI (reference sequence). The ends lost 8 bases at V and 8 bases at J; junction bases unmatched: 7. CDR3 in DNA: TGTGCCAGCGCGCGGGAGGGCCAGCATGAGCAGTTCTTC. Its protein product is CASAREGQHEQFF.

CDR3 nucleotide sequence: TGTGCCAGCACCCAAGGATCAACGGGGGGCACTGAAGCTTTCTTT. It encodes CASTQGSTGGTEAFF. The chain has TRBV6-5 and TRBJ1-1; a weak D match, TRBD1 (5 bases). The CDR3 is made up of 15 amino acids. V gave up 7 bases and J gave up 4 bases, with 19 bases separating them. Germline-derived CDR1 and CDR2 are MNHEY and SVGAGI.

The chain links TRBV4-2 to TRBJ2-7; 7 bases align to TRBD2. The length of the CDR3 is 16 residues. From germline, CDR1 is LGHNA and CDR2 YNFKEQ. J lost 1 base, V lost 4 bases, and 10 bases had no gene match. The CDR3 reads CASSRDGGTPSYEQYF. CDR3 sequence (DNA): TGTGCCAGCAGCCGGGACGGGGGGACTCCGTCCTACGAGCAGTACTTC.